These 31 T cell receptor beta chains originate from one sample sequenced in a study of CD8 T cells in ankylosing spondylitis. TCRdb recomputed calls from the 5' RACE reads with MiXCR, one row per CDR3 protein. The table has 30,000 to 45,000 distinct CDR3 sequences, 15% to 20% seen once; the top ten hold roughly 45%. The specimen sequenced was blood. The receptors here all came from a male donor with ankylosing spondylitis or in good health (not recorded which).

This clonotype was seen a few times. This chain links TRBV20-1 with TRBJ2-1; D not resolved. There are 13 residues in the CDR3. The V end was cut by 0 bases, the J end by 3 bases, with 6 bases between. Germline CDR1 reads DFQATT; CDR2 reads SNEGSKA (reference sequence). The chain's CDR3 is CSARDQVYNEQFF. The DNA of the CDR3 is TGCAGTGCTAGAGATCAGGTCTACAATGAGCAGTTCTTC.

This clonotype has a handful of counts. The chain is built from TRBV4-3 and TRBJ2-2, with 8 bases that match TRBD1. Looked up from germline, CDR1 is LGHNA and CDR2 is YSLEER. After removal of 0 bases from V and 3 bases from J, the junction contained 3 bases not matched to a gene. CDR3 length equals 16 residues. The CDR3 nucleotides are TGCGCCAGCAGCCAAGAACCAGGGGGCTACACCGGGGAGCTGTTTTTT. Translation: CASSQEPGGYTGELFF.

The chain uses TRBV14 and TRBJ2-1; TRBD2 matches 13 bases. The CDR3 has 16 residues. Germline CDR1 is SGHDN and CDR2 is FVKESK. V shed 4 bases, J shed 4 bases, and the junction held 4 bases outside the gene matches. CDR3 sequence: CASSRPGLAGYNEQFF. CDR3 nucleotides: TGTGCCAGCAGCCGACCGGGACTAGCGGGATACAATGAGCAGTTCTTC. Filled out from reference TRBV14 and TRBJ2-1, the complete variable domain reads EAGVTQFPSHSVIEKGQTVTLRCDPISGHDNLYWYRRVMGKEIKFLLHFVKESKQDESGMPNNRFLAERTGGTYSTLKVQPAELEDSGVYFCASSRPGLAGYNEQFFGPGTRLTVL.

This chain uses TRBV6-6 with TRBJ2-3; a weak D match, TRBD2 (6 bases). The V gene lost 4 bases and the J gene lost 4 bases, with 18 bases spanning the gap. Per germline, CDR1 MNHNY and CDR2 SVGAGI (reference sequence). The CDR3 has 16 residues. As DNA, the CDR3 is TGTGCCAGCAGTTGGGAGGTGTTGGGGGGTGCAGATACGCAGTATTTT. Its translation: CASSWEVLGGADTQYF.

In nucleotides, the CDR3 is TGTGCCAGCAGCGTAACCGGGACGGTGAACACCGGGGAGCTGTTTTTT. Its translation: CASSVTGTVNTGELFF. The chain recombines TRBV7-2 with TRBJ2-2; D assignment may be TRBD1 or TRBD2 (5 bases each). Trimming cost V 5 bases and J 1 base, with 14 bases left between them. This CDR3 has 16 residues. Germline-derived CDR1 and CDR2 are SGHTA and FQGNSA.

This clonotype is medium-sized (0.01 to 0.1%) by share. The chain joins TRBV20-1 to TRBJ2-1, with 7 bases matching TRBD2. With V trimmed by 5 bases and J by 11 bases, 12 bases remained unmatched. Germline lookup yields CDR1 DFQATT and CDR2 SNEGSKA (reference sequence). The CDR3 totals 13 residues. The CDR3 loop is CSAPSGLWDKQFF. As DNA, the CDR3 is TGCAGTGCTCCTAGCGGACTCTGGGATAAGCAGTTCTTC.

This clonotype was seen at least ten times. This sequence joins TRBV20-1 and TRBJ1-6; TRBD1 aligns across 8 bases. Germline assignment: CDR1 DFQATT and CDR2 SNEGSKA (reference sequence). The CDR3 runs 14 residues. V gave up 6 bases and J gave up 10 bases; unmatched junction bases: 11. The CDR3 protein is CSAIKTGEESPLHF. For the CDR3, the DNA is TGCAGTGCCATCAAGACAGGGGAGGAATCACCCCTCCACTTT.

The CDR3 here is CASSPWTGRNTEAFF. The CDR3 DNA follows: TGTGCCAGCAGCCCATGGACAGGGAGGAACACTGAAGCTTTCTTT. This chain connects TRBV7-2 to TRBJ1-1, with TRBD1 matching over 8 bases. This CDR3 region has 15 residues. The V and J ends lost 5 bases and 1 base, in that order; junction bases with no gene match: 6. Germline CDR1 reads SGHTA; CDR2 reads FQGNSA.

The genes are TRBV9 and TRBJ2-2, with D possibly matching TRBD2 (5 bases). CDR1 and CDR2 from the germline V gene are SGDLS and YYNGEE. V lost 3 bases to trimming and J lost 2 bases, with 8 bases between them. The CDR3 consists of 14 residues. In DNA, the CDR3 is TGTGCCAGCAGCGGAGGGCCCAACACCGGGGAGCTGTTTTTT. This sequence encodes CASSGGPNTGELFF. Full variable domain (missing parts from reference TRBV9 and TRBJ2-2): DSGVTQTPKHLITATGQRVTLRCSPRSGDLSVYWYQQSLDQGLQFLIQYYNGEERAKGNILERFSAQQFPDLHSELNLSSLELGDSALYFCASSGGPNTGELFFGEGSRLTVL.

The chain links TRBV15 to TRBJ2-1; D is ambiguous. V lost 3 bases and J lost 5, with 23 bases in between. CDR1 LNHNV and CDR2 YYDKDF come from the germline V gene (reference sequence). CDR3 length: 18 amino acids. This CDR3 is CATSRRPVYLTRDNEQFF. In nucleotides, the CDR3 is TGTGCCACCAGCAGGAGACCTGTCTACCTCACAAGGGACAATGAGCAGTTCTTC. Based on the CDR3 plus reference TRBV15 and TRBJ2-1, the full variable domain is DAMVIQNPRYQVTQFGKPVTLSCSQTLNHNVMYWYQQKSSQAPKLLFHYYDKDFNNEADTPDNFQSRRPNTSFCFLDIRSPGLGDTAMYLCATSRRPVYLTRDNEQFFGPGTRLTVL.

V is TRBV29-1 and J is TRBJ2-3, with 8 bases aligning to TRBD1. The CDR3 is 14 amino acids. V lost 6 bases and J lost 0; bases outside the gene matches: 5. The germline V gene has CDR1 SQVTM and CDR2 ANQGSEA. The CDR3 reads CSVTGVMSTDTQYF. CDR3 in DNA: TGCAGCGTGACAGGGGTGATGAGCACAGATACGCAGTATTTT.

This clonotype was found a few times. V and J are TRBV20-1 and TRBJ2-1; the match to TRBD2 covers 7 bases. Germline-derived CDR1 and CDR2 are DFQATT and SNEGSKA (reference sequence). The CDR3 extends over 13 amino acids. With 0 bases clipped from V and 13 bases from J, the junction kept 9 bases outside the gene matches. Written as DNA, the CDR3 is TGCAGTGCTAGAGATCCCCGGGACTATAACCAGTTCTTC. Translation gives CSARDPRDYNQFF.

In its sample, this clonotype was seen a few times. V and J are TRBV6-2 or TRBV6-3 and TRBJ2-3; D not resolved. Trimming shortened V by 0 bases and J by 2 bases, and 6 bases separated the two germline ends. The CDR3 is made up of 14 amino acids. The germline CDR1 and CDR2 sequences are MNHEY and SVGEGT. The CDR3 nucleotides read TGTGCCAGCAGTTACTCGGGTACCACAGATACGCAGTATTTT. This codes for CASSYSGTTDTQYF.

This clonotype has just a few counts. This sequence joins TRBV5-1 and TRBJ2-3, with D perhaps matching TRBD2 (6 bases). This CDR3 region has 14 residues. The germline V and J ends were trimmed by 4 bases and 4 bases, with 13 bases remaining between them. The germline CDR1 and CDR2 sequences are SGHRS and YFSETQ. The CDR3 coding sequence is TGCGCCAGCAGCCTGAGCGGGCCCGCAGATACGCAGTATTTT. Translating it yields CASSLSGPADTQYF.

This clonotype was counted only a few times. The chain carries TRBV7-3 and TRBJ2-1, with D maybe TRBD2 (5 bases). CDR1 is SGHTA and CDR2 is FQGTGA in the germline V gene. This CDR3 spans 17 amino acids. Trimming took off 5 bases at V and 4 bases at J, with 21 bases between the two ends. The DNA for the CDR3 is TGTGCCAGCAGCCCCCACCGGCTGCGCGGGCCGTACAATGAGCAGTTCTTC. Protein sequence: CASSPHRLRGPYNEQFF.

The chain combines TRBV19 with TRBJ2-7; TRBD1 matches 7 bases. J gave up 2 bases and V 6 bases, and 4 bases lay outside the gene matches. From germline, CDR1 is LNHDA and CDR2 SQIVND (reference sequence). This CDR3 contains 13 residues. The CDR3 is CASSRQGTYEQYF. The CDR3 DNA reads TGTGCCAGTAGCCGACAGGGAACCTACGAGCAGTACTTC.

The V and J genes are TRBV7-3 and TRBJ2-2, with 10 bases that match TRBD1. CDR3 length: 15 amino acids. The germline V gene has CDR1 SGHTA and CDR2 FQGTGA. With 4 bases clipped from V and 6 bases from J, the junction kept 5 bases outside the gene matches. CDR3: CASSSPGTGAGELFF. CDR3 nucleotides: TGTGCCAGCAGCTCACCCGGGACAGGGGCCGGGGAGCTGTTTTTT. The complete variable domain, with remaining parts taken from reference TRBV7-3 and TRBJ2-2, reads GAGVSQTPSNKVTEKGKYVELRCDPISGHTALYWYRQSLGQGPEFLIYFQGTGAADDSGLPNDRFFAVRPEGSVSTLKIQRTERGDSAVYLCASSSPGTGAGELFFGEGSRLTVL.

In its sample, this clonotype was seen a few times. For the CDR3, the DNA is TGTGCCAGCAGTTCATCTTCGGGAGGCTCACACAATGAGCAGTTCTTC. Its translation is CASSSSSGGSHNEQFF. V usage is TRBV12-3 or TRBV12-4 and J usage is TRBJ2-1; TRBD2 matches 7 bases. With 4 bases clipped from V and 5 bases from J, the junction kept 11 bases outside the gene matches. This CDR3 has 16 residues.

Written as DNA, the CDR3 is TGTGCCAGCAGTTATCGTGCCGGGACAGGGACGACCTATGGCTACACCTTC. Amino acids: CASSYRAGTGTTYGYTF. The chain employs TRBV6-5 and TRBJ1-2, with 9 bases lining up with TRBD1. Trimming cost V 3 bases and J 4 bases; bases outside gene matches: 12. The germline gives CDR1 MNHEY, CDR2 SVGAGI. CDR3 length equals 17 residues.

The sample holds many counts of this clonotype. V is TRBV28 and J is TRBJ1-4; D remains ambiguous. Germline CDR1 and CDR2: MDHEN and SYDVKM. V dropped 10 bases and J dropped 8 bases, with 17 bases sitting between them. The CDR3 is 13 amino acids. CDR3 amino acids: CATRTGGREKLFF. CDR3 nucleotide sequence: TGTGCCACCCGGACCGGCGGGCGCGAAAAACTGTTTTTT.

This chain joins TRBV6-6 and TRBJ2-3, with D uncertain. V lost 2 bases to trimming and J lost 4 bases, with 4 bases between them. This CDR3 has 12 residues. Looked up from germline, CDR1 is MNHNY and CDR2 is SVGAGI (reference sequence). CDR3 in amino acids: CASSYVSDTQYF. CDR3 bases: TGTGCCAGCAGTTACGTGTCAGATACGCAGTATTTT.

The rearrangement links TRBV5-6 to TRBJ2-2; D may be TRBD2 (7 bases). Germline V lookup: CDR1 SGHDT, CDR2 YYEEEE. Trimming shortened V by 2 bases and J by 7 bases, and 12 bases separated the two germline ends. The CDR3 has 14 residues. CDR3 in DNA: TGTGCCAGCAGCTTCCGGGGGGCGAGCGGGGAGCTGTTTTTT. Protein: CASSFRGASGELFF.

The chain carries TRBV4-2 and TRBJ2-5; a possible D gene is TRBD1 (6 bases). Germline V CDR1 and CDR2: LGHNA, YNFKEQ. The CDR3 is 15 residues long. V was pared by 1 base and J by 2 bases, with 11 bases between. CDR3: CASSQGWQGQETQYF. CDR3 in DNA: TGTGCCAGCAGCCAAGGATGGCAGGGGCAAGAGACCCAGTACTTC.

This clonotype came up a few times. This chain uses TRBV6-6 with TRBJ1-1; D is uncertain. The CDR3 consists of 11 residues. CDR1 is MNHNY and CDR2 is SVGAGI in the germline V gene (reference sequence). V was trimmed by 6 bases and J by 5 bases, leaving 7 bases between them. This CDR3 reads CASSPGTEAFF. DNA for the CDR3: TGTGCCAGCAGCCCGGGGACTGAAGCTTTCTTT.

V and J are TRBV6-2 or TRBV6-3 and TRBJ2-5; possibly TRBD1 for D (6 bases). V was cut by 6 bases and J by 0 bases, with 14 bases left in between. Germline loops: CDR1 MNHEY, CDR2 SVGEGT. The CDR3 length is 15 residues. This CDR3 reads CASSLTGTYQETQYF. The CDR3 DNA follows: TGTGCCAGCAGCCTTACAGGGACCTACCAAGAGACCCAGTACTTC.

V usage is TRBV20-1 and J usage is TRBJ1-5; D not resolved. This CDR3 region has 15 residues. V lost 6 bases, J lost 2 bases, and 17 bases lay in between. Germline CDR1 is DFQATT and CDR2 is SNEGSKA (reference sequence). DNA of the CDR3: TGCAGTGCCCTAGGGTCCCGGGGAGGCAATCAGCCCCAGCATTTT. This codes for CSALGSRGGNQPQHF.

This clonotype turned up a few times. V is TRBV12-3 or TRBV12-4 and J is TRBJ2-7; the match to TRBD2 covers 7 bases. The CDR3 loop spans 15 amino acids. Unmatched junction bases numbered 15, after V lost 7 bases and J lost 6 bases. The CDR3 protein is CASTPRGGGGSEQYF. CDR3 nucleotides: TGTGCCAGCACTCCCAGAGGCGGGGGAGGCTCCGAGCAGTACTTC.

The chain carries TRBV7-9 and TRBJ2-2; D remains unclear. Between the trimmed V and J ends, which lost 5 bases and 1 base, there was a span of 11 bases. The CDR3 contains 15 residues. The germline CDR1 and CDR2 sequences are SEHNR and FQNEAQ (reference sequence). In DNA form, the CDR3 reads TGTGCCAGCAGCCCCCGAGAACAGAACACCGGGGAGCTGTTTTTT. As protein: CASSPREQNTGELFF.

This chain connects TRBV5-1 to TRBJ2-7; D is undetermined. The V end lost 0 bases, the J end lost 4 bases, and 11 bases lay between the germline ends. The CDR3 loop spans 14 amino acids. Germline CDR1 is SGHRS and CDR2 is YFSETQ. This CDR3 reads CASSLEASLYEQYF. Written as DNA, the CDR3 is TGCGCCAGCAGCTTGGAAGCTAGTCTTTACGAGCAGTACTTC.

This clonotype was observed a handful of times. The V call is TRBV5-1, the J call TRBJ2-1, with TRBD2 matching 8 bases. CDR1 is SGHRS and CDR2 is YFSETQ in the germline V gene. This CDR3 is built from 14 residues. V lost 2 bases, J lost 6 bases, and 4 bases stayed unmatched. The CDR3 DNA is TGCGCCAGCAGCTTTGGTAGCGGGGTCAATGAGCAGTTCTTC. This translates into CASSFGSGVNEQFF.

This clonotype appeared a few times. This sequence joins TRBV6-6 and TRBJ2-7; D may match TRBD1 or TRBD2 (6 bases each). CDR1 and CDR2 from the germline V gene are MNHNY and SVGAGI (reference sequence). V was shortened by 6 bases and J by 6 bases, with 15 bases between the two germline ends. The CDR3 extends over 13 amino acids. Here the CDR3 reads CASSYLKGGEQYV. The CDR3 DNA reads TGTGCCAGCAGCTATCTTAAGGGGGGCGAGCAGTACGTC.